The rows below give T cell receptor beta chains drawn from one sample of a study of control samples from healthy donors and cancer patients. Method: immunoSEQ multiplex PCR; TCRdb's copy keeps in-frame clones and lacks some. The table records 90,000 to 150,000 clones, more than 85% of them present only once. The source material was blood. These receptors were taken from a woman aged 18 to 35 in good health. Each CDR3 is given with its conserved first and last residue. Each record gives: V gene, clone size, J gene, D gene, CDR3 DNA, CDR3 protein. The D gene is left open where the match is weak. Clone size is not always given. Where it is, it says once, few, many or a class for expanded clones.

TRBV20-1,few,TRBJ2-5,-,TGCAGTGCTAGTGGGAATACTCAAGGCCTTGGGGCCCAGTACTTC,CSASGNTQGLGAQYF
TRBV15,once,TRBJ2-5,TRBD1,TGTGCCACCAGCAGAACAGGGGCCCAAGAGACCCAGTACTTC,CATSRTGAQETQYF
TRBV28,-,TRBJ1-2,TRBD1,TGTGCCAGCAGGCCGGACAGGGTCGGAGGCTACACCTTC,CASRPDRVGGYTF
TRBV4-2,-,TRBJ2-5,TRBD2,TGTGCCAGCAGCCAAGATCAGGGACTACGTACGGAGACCCAGTACTTC,CASSQDQGLRTETQYF
TRBV14,-,TRBJ2-7,TRBD2,TGTGCCAGCAGCCCGGGGGTCAAGGGGGGAAAAACTAGCGGGAGGACCCACTACGAGCAGTACTTC,CASSPGVKGGKTSGRTHYEQYF
TRBV10-1,-,TRBJ2-3,TRBD2,TGCGCCAGCAGTTCCCTGAATAGCGGGGAGTCTTCTATCTTGGTAACAGATACGCAGTATTTT,CASSSLNSGESSILVTDTQYF
TRBV9,-,TRBJ1-4,-,TGTGCCAGCAGCGTAGCGGGGGGCCAACTAACGAATGAAAAACTGTTTTTT,CASSVAGGQLTNEKLFF
TRBV9,-,TRBJ2-3,-,TGTGCCAGCAGCGTACGGCAGGACCGCACAGATACGCAGTATTTT,CASSVRQDRTDTQYF
TRBV6-2/TRBV6-3,-,TRBJ2-1,-,TGTGCCAGCAGTTACGGCGGGAACTACAATGAGCAGTTCTTC,CASSYGGNYNEQFF
TRBV28,-,TRBJ2-3,-,TGTGCCAGCAGCCCGGGTCCAGATACGCAGTATTTT,CASSPGPDTQYF
TRBV19,-,TRBJ1-5,-,TGTGCCAGTAGCCCGATCGGGGAGGGTGGCAATCAGCCCCAGCATTTT,CASSPIGEGGNQPQHF
TRBV10-3,-,TRBJ2-3,-,TGTGCCATCAGTGAGTCCAGGGTCGAGACAGATACGCAGTATTTT,CAISESRVETDTQYF
TRBV6-5,-,TRBJ1-1,TRBD1,TGTGCCAGCAGTTCGGGACAGTTGAACACTGAAGCTTTCTTT,CASSSGQLNTEAFF
TRBV12-3/TRBV12-4,-,TRBJ1-1,-,TGTGCCAGCAGGCTGATACGTGACACTGAAGCTTTCTTT,CASRLIRDTEAFF
TRBV7-3,-,TRBJ2-2,-,TGTGCCAGCAGCTTAACCAGCTCCCCGAACACCGGGGAGCTGTTTTTT,CASSLTSSPNTGELFF
TRBV28,-,TRBJ2-3,-,TGTGCCAGCAGTTTACCGGGGGCATCAGATACGCAGTATTTT,CASSLPGASDTQYF
TRBV18,few,TRBJ1-1,TRBD1,TGTGCCAGCTCCCGACAGGGAGTCGGAGCTGAAGCTTTCTTT,CASSRQGVGAEAFF
TRBV4-2,once,TRBJ1-4,-,TGTGCCAGCAGCCAAAAGACCGGGCCTAGCGAAAAACTGTTTTTT,CASSQKTGPSEKLFF
TRBV7-3,-,TRBJ2-7,-,TGTGCCAGCAGCTTAACCGGTGGGCGTGACGAGCAGTACTTC,CASSLTGGRDEQYF
TRBV10-3,-,TRBJ1-1,-,TGTGCCATCAGCGAGAATACCCGGACTGAAGCTTTCTTT,CAISENTRTEAFF
TRBV7-2,-,TRBJ2-7,TRBD2,TGTGCCAGCAGCTCGCGCCCCGGACTAGCGGGGGGGGAATACGAGCAGTACTTC,CASSSRPGLAGGEYEQYF
TRBV19,-,TRBJ1-5,TRBD1,TGTGCCAGTAGTCCTGGACAGGGGGCTCAGCCCCAGCATTTT,CASSPGQGAQPQHF
TRBV18,-,TRBJ1-5,-,TGTGCCAGCTCAGATAAAGGGGTCGTCAATCAGCCCCAGCATTTT,CASSDKGVVNQPQHF
TRBV4-2,-,TRBJ2-7,-,TGTGCCAGCAGCCTCGCTGGGGGGGCGCGAAGGGACGAGCAGTACTTC,CASSLAGGARRDEQYF
TRBV28,-,TRBJ2-7,TRBD1,TGTGCCAGCAGTACGGACAGGGCCCCCTACGAGCAGTACTTC,CASSTDRAPYEQYF
TRBV27,-,TRBJ2-5,TRBD1,TGTGCCAGCAGTCCTCAGCCCCGACAGGGCCCCAGGTACTTC,CASSPQPRQGPRYF
TRBV18,-,TRBJ2-7,-,TGTGCCAGCTCACCCCCCCTAGGCATCTACGAGCAGTACTTC,CASSPPLGIYEQYF
TRBV7-3,-,TRBJ2-3,TRBD1,TGTGCCAGCAGCCTAGGACAGGGAGCGACAGATACGCAGTATTTT,CASSLGQGATDTQYF
TRBV18,-,TRBJ2-7,TRBD1,TGTGCCAGCTCACCGACCGGGACAGACTCTTCCGAGCAGTACTTC,CASSPTGTDSSEQYF
TRBV5-4,-,TRBJ2-1,-,TGTGCCAGCAGCGCCCCGGCGGCTATTGAGCAGTTCTTC,CASSAPAAIEQFF
TRBV12-3/TRBV12-4,-,TRBJ1-2,-,TGTGCCAGCAGTTTATGGGAAGACGGCTACACCTTC,CASSLWEDGYTF
TRBV7-6,once,TRBJ2-3,TRBD2,TGTGCCAGCAGCGCTAGCGGGAGGGTAACAGATACGCAGTATTTT,CASSASGRVTDTQYF
TRBV28,-,TRBJ2-1,-,TGTGCCAGCAGTTTATTAATGCGAGGGAATGAGCAGTTCTTC,CASSLLMRGNEQFF
TRBV4-3,-,TRBJ2-7,TRBD2,TGCGCCAGCAGCCAAGATGGGGCTAGCGGGAAGAACGAGCAGTACTTC,CASSQDGASGKNEQYF
TRBV28,-,TRBJ1-1,TRBD1,TGTGCCAGCAGTATTACAGGGGCGAGGGACACTGAAGCTTTCTTT,CASSITGARDTEAFF
TRBV19,-,TRBJ1-1,-,TGTGCCAGTACTATAGGGAACACTGAAGCTTTCTTT,CASTIGNTEAFF
TRBV5-4,-,TRBJ2-3,TRBD2,TGTGCCAGCAGCTTCGGAGGACTAGCGGGTCGAGCCACAGATACGCAGTATTTT,CASSFGGLAGRATDTQYF
TRBV10-1,few,TRBJ2-7,-,TGCGCCAGCAGTGAGTCCTCAATGGACGAGCAGTACTTC,CASSESSMDEQYF
TRBV7-2,-,TRBJ1-3,-,TGTGCCAGCAGCCCCCCGGGACTAGGGCCCAAAACCAGCGGAAACACCATATATTTT,CASSPPGLGPKTSGNTIYF
TRBV9,-,TRBJ2-4,-,TGTGCCAGCAGCGAAGGCAAGATCCTAGCCAAAAACATTCAGTACTTC,CASSEGKILAKNIQYF
TRBV7-3,-,TRBJ2-2,-,TGTGCCAGCAGCTTAAGTGGGGCGAACACCGGGGAGCTGTTTTTT,CASSLSGANTGELFF
TRBV19,-,TRBJ1-1,TRBD1,TGTGCCAGTAGTATACAGGGGGCGGAGACGGCGAACACTGAAGCTTTCTTT,CASSIQGAETANTEAFF
TRBV19,-,TRBJ1-1,-,TGTGCCAGTAGTATACCAGGGTTCGACACTGAAGCTTTCTTT,CASSIPGFDTEAFF
TRBV29-1,-,TRBJ1-1,TRBD1,TGCAGCGTTGAAGGGTGGAGGGGGCCGTTCTTT,CSVEGWRGPFF
TRBV28,-,TRBJ1-2,-,TGTGCCAGCAGCCAATTCCAGGGCTCTGGCTACACCTTC,CASSQFQGSGYTF
TRBV9,-,TRBJ2-5,-,TGTGCCAGCAGCCTCAGGGTTAAAGAGACCCAGTACTTC,CASSLRVKETQYF